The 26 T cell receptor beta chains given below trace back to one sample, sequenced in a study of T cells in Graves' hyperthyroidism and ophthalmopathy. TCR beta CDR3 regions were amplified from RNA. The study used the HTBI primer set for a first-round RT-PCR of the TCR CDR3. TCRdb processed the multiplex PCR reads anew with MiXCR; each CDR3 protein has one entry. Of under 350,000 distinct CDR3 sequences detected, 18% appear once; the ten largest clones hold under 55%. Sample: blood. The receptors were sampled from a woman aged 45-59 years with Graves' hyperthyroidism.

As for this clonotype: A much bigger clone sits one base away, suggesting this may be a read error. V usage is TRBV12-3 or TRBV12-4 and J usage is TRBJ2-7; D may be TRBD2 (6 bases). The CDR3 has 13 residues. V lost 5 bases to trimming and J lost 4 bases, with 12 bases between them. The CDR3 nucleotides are TGTGCCAGCAGTGGGGACTGGGGATACGAGCAGTACTTC. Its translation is CASSGDWGYEQYF.

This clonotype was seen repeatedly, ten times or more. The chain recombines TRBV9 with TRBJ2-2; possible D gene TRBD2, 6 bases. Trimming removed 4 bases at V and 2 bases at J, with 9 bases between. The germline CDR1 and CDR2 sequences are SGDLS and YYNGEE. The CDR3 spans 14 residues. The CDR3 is CASSLSGNTGELFF. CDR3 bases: TGTGCCAGCAGCCTTAGCGGTAACACCGGGGAGCTGTTTTTT.

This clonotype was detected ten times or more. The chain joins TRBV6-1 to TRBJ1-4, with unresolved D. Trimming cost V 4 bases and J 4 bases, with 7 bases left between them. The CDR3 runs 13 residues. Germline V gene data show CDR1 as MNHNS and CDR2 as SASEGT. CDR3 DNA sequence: TGTGCCAGCAGTGGGGAGATTAATGAAAAACTGTTTTTT. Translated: CASSGEINEKLFF.

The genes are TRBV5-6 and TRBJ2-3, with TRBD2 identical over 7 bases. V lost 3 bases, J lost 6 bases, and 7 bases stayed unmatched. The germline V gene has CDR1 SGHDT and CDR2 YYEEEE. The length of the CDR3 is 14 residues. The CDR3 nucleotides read TGTGCCAGCAGCTACGGACTAGGGGCGGATACGCAGTATTTT. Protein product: CASSYGLGADTQYF.

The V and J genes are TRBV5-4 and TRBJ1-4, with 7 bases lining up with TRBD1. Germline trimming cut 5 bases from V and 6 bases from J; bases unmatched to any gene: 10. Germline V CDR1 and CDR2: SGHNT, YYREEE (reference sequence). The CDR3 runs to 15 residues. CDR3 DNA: TGTGCCAGCAGTTCAAGACAGGGTGGTGATGAAAAACTGTTTTTT. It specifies CASSSRQGGDEKLFF.

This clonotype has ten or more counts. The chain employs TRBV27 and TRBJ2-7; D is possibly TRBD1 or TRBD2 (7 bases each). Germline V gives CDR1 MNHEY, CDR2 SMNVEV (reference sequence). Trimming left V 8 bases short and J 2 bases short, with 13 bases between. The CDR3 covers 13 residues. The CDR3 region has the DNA TGTGCCAGCCAGGGGGGAGGGACCTACGAGCAGTACTTC. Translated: CASQGGGTYEQYF.

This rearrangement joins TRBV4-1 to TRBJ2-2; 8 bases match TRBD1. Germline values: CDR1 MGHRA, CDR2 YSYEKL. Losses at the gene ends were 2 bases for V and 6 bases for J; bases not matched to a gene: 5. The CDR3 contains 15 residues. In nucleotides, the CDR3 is TGCGCCAGCAGCCAAAGGCGGACAGGGCCCGGGGAGCTGTTTTTT. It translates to CASSQRRTGPGELFF.

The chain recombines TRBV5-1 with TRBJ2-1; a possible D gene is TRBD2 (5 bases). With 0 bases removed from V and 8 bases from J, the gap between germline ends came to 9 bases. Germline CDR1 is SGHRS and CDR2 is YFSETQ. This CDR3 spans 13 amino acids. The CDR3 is CASSLEVGDEQFF. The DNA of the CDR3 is TGCGCCAGCAGCTTGGAGGTCGGGGATGAGCAGTTCTTC.

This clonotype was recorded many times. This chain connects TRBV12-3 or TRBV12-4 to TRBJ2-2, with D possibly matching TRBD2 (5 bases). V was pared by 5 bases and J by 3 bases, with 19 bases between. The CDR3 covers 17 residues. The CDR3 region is CASSPTAAGRDTGELFF. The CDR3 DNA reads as TGTGCCAGCAGTCCAACCGCCGCCGGGCGGGACACCGGGGAGCTGTTTTTT.

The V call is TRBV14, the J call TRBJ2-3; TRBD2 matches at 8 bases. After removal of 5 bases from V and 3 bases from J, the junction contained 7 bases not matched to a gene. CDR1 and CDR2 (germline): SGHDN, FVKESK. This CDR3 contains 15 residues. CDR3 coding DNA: TGTGCCAGCAGCTCGCGGACTAGCAGTACAGATACGCAGTATTTT. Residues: CASSSRTSSTDTQYF.

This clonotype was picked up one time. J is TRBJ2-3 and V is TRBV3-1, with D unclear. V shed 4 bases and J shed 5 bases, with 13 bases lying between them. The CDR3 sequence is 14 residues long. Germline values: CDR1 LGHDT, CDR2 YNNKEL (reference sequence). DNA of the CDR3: TGTGCCAGCAGCCGCCCTAATAGTGGAGATACGCAGTATTTT. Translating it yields CASSRPNSGDTQYF.

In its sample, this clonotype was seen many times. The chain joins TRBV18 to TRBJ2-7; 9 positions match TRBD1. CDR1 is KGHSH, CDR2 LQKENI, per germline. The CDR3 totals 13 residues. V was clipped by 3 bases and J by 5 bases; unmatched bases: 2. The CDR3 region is CASSPTGGDEQYF. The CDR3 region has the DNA TGTGCCAGCTCACCTACAGGGGGCGACGAGCAGTACTTC.

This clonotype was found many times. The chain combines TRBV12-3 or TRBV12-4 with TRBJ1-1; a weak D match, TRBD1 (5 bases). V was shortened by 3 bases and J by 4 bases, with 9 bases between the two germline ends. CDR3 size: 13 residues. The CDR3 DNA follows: TGTGCCAGCAGTTTCAGGGTTAGCACTGAAGCTTTCTTT. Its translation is CASSFRVSTEAFF.

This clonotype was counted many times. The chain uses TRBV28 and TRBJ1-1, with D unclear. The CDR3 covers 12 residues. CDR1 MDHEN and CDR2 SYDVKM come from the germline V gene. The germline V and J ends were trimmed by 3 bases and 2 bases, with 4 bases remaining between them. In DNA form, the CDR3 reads TGTGCCAGCAGTTTCGTAAACACTGAAGCTTTCTTT. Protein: CASSFVNTEAFF.

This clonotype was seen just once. The CDR3 spells CASSLGGKMNTEAFF. In nucleotides, the CDR3 is TGTGCCAGCAGTTTAGGGGGGAAAATGAACACTGAAGCTTTCTTT. The chain joins TRBV12-3 or TRBV12-4 to TRBJ1-1, with D possibly matching TRBD1 (5 bases). V was trimmed by 1 base and J by 0 bases, leaving 9 bases between them. The CDR3 sequence is 15 residues long.

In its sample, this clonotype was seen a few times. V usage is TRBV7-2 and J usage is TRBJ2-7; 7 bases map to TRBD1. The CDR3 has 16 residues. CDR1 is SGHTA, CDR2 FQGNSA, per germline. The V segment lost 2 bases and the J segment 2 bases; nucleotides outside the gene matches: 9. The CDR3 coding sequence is TGTGCCAGCAGCTTATCCACAGGGGTCATACCCTACGAGCAGTACTTC. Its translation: CASSLSTGVIPYEQYF. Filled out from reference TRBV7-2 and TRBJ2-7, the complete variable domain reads GAGVSQSPSNKVTEKGKDVELRCDPISGHTALYWYRQSLGQGLEFLIYFQGNSAPDKSGLPSDRFSAERTGGSVSTLTIQRTQQEDSAVYLCASSLSTGVIPYEQYFGPGTRLTVT.

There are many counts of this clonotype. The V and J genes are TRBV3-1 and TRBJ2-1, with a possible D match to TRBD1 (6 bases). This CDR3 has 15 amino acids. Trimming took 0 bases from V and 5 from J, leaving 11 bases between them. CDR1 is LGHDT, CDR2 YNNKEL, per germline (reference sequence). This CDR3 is CASSQEQGWDNEQFF. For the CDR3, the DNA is TGTGCCAGCAGCCAAGAACAGGGATGGGACAATGAGCAGTTCTTC.

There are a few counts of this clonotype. Here the CDR3 DNA reads TGTGCCAGCAGTTTTTGGGGAAGCAATCAGCCCCAGCATTTT. Its translation is CASSFWGSNQPQHF. The J gene is TRBJ1-5, the V gene TRBV12-3 or TRBV12-4; D gene uncertain. Trimming shortened V by 3 bases and J by 1 base, and 7 bases separated the two germline ends. The CDR3 is made up of 14 amino acids.

In nucleotides, the CDR3 is TGTGCCAGCCGGGACTACCTTAAGGACGGGGAGCTGTTTTTT. This sequence encodes CASRDYLKDGELFF. The chain joins TRBV6-1 to TRBJ2-2, with TRBD2 identical over 7 bases. There are 14 residues in the CDR3. In germline, CDR1 is MNHNS, CDR2 SASEGT. The V gene end was trimmed by 8 bases and the J gene end by 7 bases; junction bases not matched to a gene: 10.

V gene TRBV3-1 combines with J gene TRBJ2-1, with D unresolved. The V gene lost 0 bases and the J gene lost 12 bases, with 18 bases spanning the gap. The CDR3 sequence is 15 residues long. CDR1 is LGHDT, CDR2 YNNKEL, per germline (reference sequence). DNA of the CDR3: TGTGCCAGCAGCCAAGACCGGGCTACTTTCATTTGGCAGTTCTTC. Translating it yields CASSQDRATFIWQFF.

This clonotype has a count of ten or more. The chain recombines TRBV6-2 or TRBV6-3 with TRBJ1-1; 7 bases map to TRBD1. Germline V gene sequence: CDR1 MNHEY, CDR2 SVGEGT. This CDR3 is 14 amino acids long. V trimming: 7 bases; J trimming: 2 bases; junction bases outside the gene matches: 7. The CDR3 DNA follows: TGTGCCAGCAACCTGGGACAGCCAAACACTGAAGCTTTCTTT. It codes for CASNLGQPNTEAFF.

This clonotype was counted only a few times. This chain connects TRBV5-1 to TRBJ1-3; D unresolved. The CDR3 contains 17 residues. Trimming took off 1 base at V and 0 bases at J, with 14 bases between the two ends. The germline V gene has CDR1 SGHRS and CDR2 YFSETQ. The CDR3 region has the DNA TGCGCCAGCAGCTTGAACGGCGAAAGTTACTCTGGAAACACCATATATTTT. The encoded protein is CASSLNGESYSGNTIYF.

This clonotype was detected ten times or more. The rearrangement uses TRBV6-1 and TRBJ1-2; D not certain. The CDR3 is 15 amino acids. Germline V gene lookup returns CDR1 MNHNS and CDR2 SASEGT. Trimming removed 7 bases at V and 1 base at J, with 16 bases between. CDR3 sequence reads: CASKWAAAFNYGYTF. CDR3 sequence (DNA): TGTGCCAGCAAGTGGGCGGCCGCTTTTAACTATGGCTACACCTTC.

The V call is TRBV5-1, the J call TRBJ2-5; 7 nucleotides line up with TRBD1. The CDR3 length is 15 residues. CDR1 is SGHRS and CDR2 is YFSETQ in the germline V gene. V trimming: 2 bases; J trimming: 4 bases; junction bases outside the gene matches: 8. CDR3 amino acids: CASSFETGMAETQYF. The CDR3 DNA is TGCGCCAGCAGCTTTGAGACAGGGATGGCAGAGACCCAGTACTTC.

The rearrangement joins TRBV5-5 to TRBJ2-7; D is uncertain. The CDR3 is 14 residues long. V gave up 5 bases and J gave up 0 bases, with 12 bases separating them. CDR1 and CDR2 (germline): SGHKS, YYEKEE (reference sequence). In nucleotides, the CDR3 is TGTGCCAGCAGTCGGCCGGGTAGCTCCTACGAGCAGTACTTC. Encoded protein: CASSRPGSSYEQYF.

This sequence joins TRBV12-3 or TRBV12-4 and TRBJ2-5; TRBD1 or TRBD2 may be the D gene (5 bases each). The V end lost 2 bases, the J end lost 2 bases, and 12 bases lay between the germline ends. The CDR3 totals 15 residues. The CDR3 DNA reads TGTGCCAGCAGTTTAACGATGGGGGTACAAGAGACCCAGTACTTC. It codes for CASSLTMGVQETQYF.